This TCR beta chain was documented in a study of cytomegalovirus exposure and HLA in healthy donors. This PCR relied on a set of 60 Vbeta primers and 13 Jbeta primers. Here immunoSEQ multiplex PCR was the method, and the copy in TCRdb shows in-frame clones only, minus some. The sample shows fewer than 150,000 clones, around 80% of them seen only once. The study, taken as a whole, reports: It was in a later analysis that TCR association rates were seen to vary by HLA locus, highest for DRB1 and lowest for HLA-C.

The germline gives CDR1 SQVTM, CDR2 ANQGSEA. The CDR3 consists of 15 residues. Unmatched junction bases numbered 17, after V lost 6 bases and J lost 9 bases. This clone has a handful of counts. The antigen remains unidentified. Sequencing was performed on PBMCs. The clonotype was recovered from a female donor in good health and CMV-seropositive. V usage is TRBV29-1 and J usage is TRBJ2-5, with 9 bases fitting TRBD2. CDR3 nucleotides: TGCAGCGTGTCACCCCGGCTAGCGGGGAGCTTGGCCCAGTACTTC. Its translation: CSVSPRLAGSLAQYF.